This T cell receptor beta chain comes out of a study of blood T cell repertoires in COVID-19. Looking at the study overall: Spain, Italy and the United States supplied samples that represented acute and convalescent COVID-19.

Original data processing: Reference gene primer amplification in the assay estimated nucleated cell counts. Assay used: immunoSEQ multiplex PCR; TCRdb lists only in-frame clones, some missing. D and trimming were read from the DNA, whereas the V and J calls and clone size are those reported in that table. The table lists about 280,000 clones, roughly 90% of them singletons. The CDR3 contains 15 residues. Germline V gene data show CDR1 as KGHSH and CDR2 as LQKENI. Trimming stripped 3 bases from V and 3 bases from J, with 14 bases between. The TCR comes from a man younger than 30 with active or convalescent COVID-19. The sample was peripheral blood. This rearrangement joins TRBV18 to TRBJ1-1; D might be TRBD1 (6 bases). CDR3 residues: CASSPPGVLHTEAFF. CDR3 coding DNA: TGTGCCAGCTCACCTCCAGGGGTGTTGCACACTGAAGCTTTCTTT. Based on the CDR3 plus reference TRBV18 and TRBJ1-1, the full variable domain is NAGVMQNPRHLVRRRGQEARLRCSPMKGHSHVYWYRQLPEEGLKFMVYLQKENIIDESGMPKERFSAEFPKEGPSILRIQQVVRGDSAAYFCASSPPGVLHTEAFFGQGTRLTVV.